This T cell receptor beta chain was sequenced during a study of cytomegalovirus exposure and HLA in healthy donors. Study in general: A prior study identified approximately 110 million unique TCR beta sequences from some 200 million T cells.

Donors in the study were healthy people who gave bone marrow. CDR1 SGHRS and CDR2 YFSETQ come from the germline V gene. The CDR3 consists of 17 residues. Trimming left V 4 bases short and J 1 base short, with 18 bases between. Primers included in the PCR were 60 Vbeta and 13 Jbeta primers. Generated by immunoSEQ multiplex PCR, the TCRdb table keeps only in-frame clones and is missing some. The table has 130,000 or so clones, more than 75% seen once. Study findings and constraints: A prior analysis recorded that most TCR beta V segments were productive about 90% or about 30% of the time. In a later analysis, at a false discovery rate of 0.05, approximately 15,000 TCR beta sequences matched HLA alleles.

Turning to this clone: The antigen is not known.

The V call is TRBV5-1, the J call TRBJ2-1; D may be TRBD1 (7 bases). Specimen: PBMCs. This sequence originates from a man aged 18 to 29 in good health and CMV-seropositive. The CDR3 region has the DNA TGCGCCAGCAGCCCCACCCAGGGGGGAGCTTCCTACAATGAGCAGTTCTTC. Its protein product is CASSPTQGGASYNEQFF. The variable domain in full, with the rest retrieved from reference TRBV5-1 and TRBJ2-1, is KAGVTQTPRYLIKTRGQQVTLSCSPISGHRSVSWYQQTPGQGLQFLFEYFSETQRNKGNFPGRFSGRQFSNSRSEMNVSTLELGDSALYLCASSPTQGGASYNEQFFGPGTRLTVL.